This T cell receptor (beta chain) was sequenced for a study of T cells after yellow fever vaccination. Germline values: CDR1 KGHSH, CDR2 LQKENI. The V gene lost 3 bases and the J gene lost 3 bases, with 15 bases spanning the gap. CDR3 length: 15 residues. Each CDR3 protein gets one entry after TCRdb re-called the 5' RACE reads with MiXCR. The sample has about 320,000 distinct CDR3 sequences, 3.5% to 4.5% seen once. The source was PBMCs, collected 15 days after the yellow fever booster vaccination. The genes are TRBV18 and TRBJ2-7, with TRBD2 as a possible D gene (7 bases). This receptor was obtained from a man aged 18 to 30 who received the YFV17D yellow fever vaccine. This chain's CDR3 is CASSPGAGAFYEQYF. CDR3 coding DNA: TGTGCCAGCTCACCTGGCGCGGGGGCTTTCTACGAGCAGTACTTC.